The text below deals with one T cell receptor beta chain. The antigen is not known. CDR3 length: 16 amino acids. The V and J ends lost 5 bases and 4 bases respectively, with 20 bases between them. The germline V gene has CDR1 SEHNR and CDR2 FQNEAQ (reference sequence). The data belong to a study of chemoradiotherapy in HPV16-positive cancers. Clones were read by immunoSEQ multiplex PCR, and TCRdb kept only the in-frame ones, dropping some. The sample has some 17,000 clones, 60% to 80% seen once; the top ten hold under 8.5%. Findings and limits, study-wide: Functional assays defining HPV-specific T cells used only a couple of HPV16-positive patients. Non-HPV-specific T cells did not expand in tumors during treatment, whereas candidate HPV-specific clones and E7-related motifs did.

The TCR was taken from a human donor with HPV-associated anogenital cancer. Source: tumor tissue, taken from a patient who underwent chemoradiotherapy. The V call is TRBV7-9, the J call TRBJ1-1, with D unclear. CDR3 residues: CASSPQDWGKGTEAFF. The DNA for the CDR3 is TGTGCCAGCAGCCCGCAGGACTGGGGAAAAGGCACTGAAGCTTTCTTT.